This T cell receptor (beta chain) was captured in a study of OX40 agonist ivuxolimab in advanced cancers. Study background: Patients undergoing dose escalation presented with hepatocellular carcinoma, melanoma, renal cell or head and neck cancer. The study's findings and limits: Expanded clones tended on average to be more numerous among CD8+ T cells than CD4+.

About this clone itself: Its cognate antigen is unknown.

V gave up 4 bases and J gave up 5 bases, with 12 bases separating them. The germline CDR1 and CDR2 sequences are SGHDT and YYEEEE. The CDR3 contains 13 residues. Sequencing used immunoSEQ multiplex PCR; TCRdb keeps in-frame clones, though not all of them. The sample shows 70,000 or so clones, 75% to 90% of them seen only once. The sequencing here drew on CD4+ or CD8+ T cells sorted from blood, taken in a trial of the OX40 agonist ivuxolimab. The sequence came from an adult with an advanced solid tumor such as melanoma, head and neck, liver or kidney cancer. The chain recombines TRBV5-6 with TRBJ1-1; a weak D match, TRBD1 (5 bases). In DNA, the CDR3 is TGTGCCAGCAGCCGACGCGGGGGGACTGAAGCTTTCTTT. Encoded protein: CASSRRGGTEAFF.